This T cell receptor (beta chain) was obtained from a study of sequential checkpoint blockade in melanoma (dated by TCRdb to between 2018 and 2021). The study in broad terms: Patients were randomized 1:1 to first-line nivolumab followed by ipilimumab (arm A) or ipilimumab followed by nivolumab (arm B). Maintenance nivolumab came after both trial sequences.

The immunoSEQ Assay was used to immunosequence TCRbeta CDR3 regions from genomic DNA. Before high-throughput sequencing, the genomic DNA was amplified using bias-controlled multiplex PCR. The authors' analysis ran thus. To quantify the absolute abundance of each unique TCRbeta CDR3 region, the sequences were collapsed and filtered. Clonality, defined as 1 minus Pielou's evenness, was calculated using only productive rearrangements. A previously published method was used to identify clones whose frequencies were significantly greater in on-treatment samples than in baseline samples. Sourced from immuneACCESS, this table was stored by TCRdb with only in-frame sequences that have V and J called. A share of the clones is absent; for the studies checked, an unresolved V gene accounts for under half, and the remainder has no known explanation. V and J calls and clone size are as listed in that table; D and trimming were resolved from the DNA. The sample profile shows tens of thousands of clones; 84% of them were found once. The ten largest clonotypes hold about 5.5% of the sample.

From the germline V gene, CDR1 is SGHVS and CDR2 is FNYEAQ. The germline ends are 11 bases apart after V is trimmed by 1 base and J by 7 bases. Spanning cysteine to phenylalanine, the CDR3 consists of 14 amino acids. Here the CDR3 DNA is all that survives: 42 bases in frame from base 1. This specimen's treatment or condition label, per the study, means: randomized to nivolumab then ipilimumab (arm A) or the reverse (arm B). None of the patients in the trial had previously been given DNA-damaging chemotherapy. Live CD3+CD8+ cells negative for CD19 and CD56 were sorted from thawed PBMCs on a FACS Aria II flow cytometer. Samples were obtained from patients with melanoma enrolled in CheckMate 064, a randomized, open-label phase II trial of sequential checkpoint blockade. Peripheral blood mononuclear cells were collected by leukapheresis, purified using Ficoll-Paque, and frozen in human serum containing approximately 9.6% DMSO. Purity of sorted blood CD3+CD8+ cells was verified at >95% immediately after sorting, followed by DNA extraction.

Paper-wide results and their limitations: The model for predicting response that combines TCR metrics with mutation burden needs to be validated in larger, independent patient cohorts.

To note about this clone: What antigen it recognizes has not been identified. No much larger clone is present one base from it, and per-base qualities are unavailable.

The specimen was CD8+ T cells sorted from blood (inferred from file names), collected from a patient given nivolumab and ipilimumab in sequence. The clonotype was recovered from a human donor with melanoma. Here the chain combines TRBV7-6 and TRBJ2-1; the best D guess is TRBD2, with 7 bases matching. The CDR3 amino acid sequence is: CASSLGTAGNEQFF. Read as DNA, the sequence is TGTGCCAGCAGCTTAGGGACAGCGGGGAATGAGCAGTTCTTC.